These 26 T cell receptor beta chains share one sample of origin, sequenced in a study of cytomegalovirus exposure and HLA in healthy donors. Profiled with immunoSEQ multiplex PCR; TCRdb holds only in-frame clones, not every one. The data hold fewer than 250,000 clones, with approximately 82% observed a single time. The sample was PBMCs. These receptors all come from a woman aged 18-30 years in good health and CMV-seronegative.

A single count supports this clone. The chain links TRBV29-1 to TRBJ2-5, with a possible D match to TRBD2 (5 bases). The V end lost 6 bases, the J end lost 2 bases, and 13 bases lay between the germline ends. The germline V gene encodes CDR1 SQVTM and CDR2 ANQGSEA. This CDR3 has 13 amino acids. The CDR3 reads CSVPLPGQETQYF. In DNA, the CDR3 is TGCAGCGTACCCCTCCCGGGGCAAGAGACCCAGTACTTC.

V usage is TRBV7-9 and J usage is TRBJ1-6, with no clear D. Germline values: CDR1 SEHNR, CDR2 FQNEAQ (reference sequence). Trimming left V 5 bases short and J 7 bases short, with 6 bases between. The CDR3 is made up of 12 amino acids. Written as DNA, the CDR3 is TGTGCCAGCAGCCTACCGAATTCACCCCTCCACTTT. Protein sequence: CASSLPNSPLHF.

The sample holds a few counts of this clone. V and J are TRBV18 and TRBJ1-2, with a possible D match to TRBD1 (6 bases). Germline CDR1 is KGHSH and CDR2 is LQKENI. V lost 2 bases and J 7 bases, leaving 8 bases between the germline ends. This CDR3 has 12 residues. The DNA of the CDR3 is TGTGCCAGCTCACCAGGGGGGGCTGGCTACACCTTC. It codes for CASSPGGAGYTF.

The chain uses TRBV5-1 and TRBJ2-1, with D possibly TRBD2 on 6 matching bases. CDR1 SGHRS and CDR2 YFSETQ come from the germline V gene. This CDR3 contains 18 residues. Trimming stripped 4 bases from V and 5 bases from J, with 25 bases between. This CDR3 is CASSPKLGGGTVNNEQFF. As DNA, the CDR3 is TGCGCCAGCAGCCCAAAGTTAGGAGGAGGGACGGTGAACAATGAGCAGTTCTTC. Variable domain in full (rest from reference TRBV5-1 and TRBJ2-1): KAGVTQTPRYLIKTRGQQVTLSCSPISGHRSVSWYQQTPGQGLQFLFEYFSETQRNKGNFPGRFSGRQFSNSRSEMNVSTLELGDSALYLCASSPKLGGGTVNNEQFFGPGTRLTVL.

The chain is built from TRBV6-5 and TRBJ1-2; no firm D call. The CDR3 loop spans 13 amino acids. From germline, CDR1 is MNHEY and CDR2 SVGAGI. With 5 bases removed from V and 8 bases from J, the gap between germline ends came to 15 bases. The CDR3 region is CASSRGKGSGYTF. The CDR3 DNA reads as TGTGCCAGCAGTAGAGGAAAAGGGTCGGGCTACACCTTC.

This sequence joins TRBV27 and TRBJ2-1; perhaps TRBD2 as D (5 bases). From germline, CDR1 is MNHEY and CDR2 SMNVEV (reference sequence). The CDR3 runs 14 residues. Trimming left V 2 bases short and J 6 bases short, with 11 bases between. The CDR3 loop is CASSLQWTSNEQFF. In DNA form, the CDR3 reads TGTGCCAGCAGTTTACAGTGGACTTCCAATGAGCAGTTCTTC.

The chain recombines TRBV2 with TRBJ1-1; D is unclear. In germline, CDR1 is SNHLY, CDR2 FYNNEI. V dropped 9 bases and J dropped 3 bases, with 17 bases sitting between them. CDR3 length equals 14 residues. This chain's CDR3 is CASTKNGRDTEAFF. CDR3 nucleotides: TGTGCCAGTACCAAAAACGGAAGGGACACTGAAGCTTTCTTT.

The chain carries TRBV4-1 and TRBJ1-1, with D maybe TRBD1 (5 bases). Germline values: CDR1 MGHRA, CDR2 YSYEKL. Trimming removed 3 bases from V and 2 bases from J, with 16 bases in between. This CDR3 is built from 16 residues. The DNA of the CDR3 is TGCGCCAGCAGCCACGTTGGAAAGGGGATTAACACTGAAGCTTTCTTT. Translation gives CASSHVGKGINTEAFF.

This clone showed up just a few times. The chain has TRBV30 and TRBJ1-5, with D possibly being TRBD1 (5 bases). Trimming pared 1 base from V and 7 bases from J, leaving 11 bases between. CDR1 is GTSNPN and CDR2 is SVGIG in the germline V gene (reference sequence). This CDR3 spans 13 amino acids. The CDR3 region is CAWSAGLVQPQHF. The CDR3 DNA is TGTGCCTGGAGTGCGGGGCTTGTCCAGCCCCAGCATTTT.

V gene TRBV5-1 combines with J gene TRBJ2-7; D is unclear. The CDR3 loop spans 11 amino acids. CDR1 is SGHRS and CDR2 is YFSETQ in the germline V gene. V lost 2 bases to trimming and J lost 5 bases, with 5 bases between them. The CDR3 loop is CASSLADEQYF. DNA of the CDR3: TGCGCCAGCAGCTTAGCCGACGAGCAGTACTTC.

This clone was picked up one time. The J gene is TRBJ2-7, the V gene TRBV7-9, with D perhaps TRBD1 (5 bases). CDR3 length: 13 amino acids. V dropped 2 bases and J dropped 3 bases, with 8 bases sitting between them. Germline V gives CDR1 SEHNR, CDR2 FQNEAQ (reference sequence). The CDR3 here is CASSLPGIYEQYF. CDR3 nucleotide sequence: TGTGCCAGCAGCTTACCAGGGATCTACGAGCAGTACTTC.

This clone was counted a few times. The chain couples TRBV11-3 to TRBJ2-7; D possibly uses TRBD1 or TRBD2 (6 bases each). The CDR3 length is 15 residues. Trimming cost V 5 bases and J 4 bases, with 18 bases left between them. CDR1 and CDR2 (germline): SGHNT, YENEEA. The CDR3 loop is CASSASGGDIYEQYF. Written as DNA, the CDR3 is TGTGCCAGCAGCGCGAGCGGCGGGGACATTTACGAGCAGTACTTC.

V is TRBV11-3 and J is TRBJ2-1; D perhaps matches TRBD1 (5 bases). The V and J ends lost 4 bases and 0 bases respectively, with 10 bases between them. Per germline, CDR1 SGHNT and CDR2 YENEEA. The CDR3 extends over 15 amino acids. CDR3 in DNA: TGTGCCAGCAGCTCGACAGTCTTCTCCTACAATGAGCAGTTCTTC. Amino acids: CASSSTVFSYNEQFF.

This chain links TRBV30 with TRBJ2-2; tentatively, D is TRBD1 (6 bases). V was cut by 2 bases and J by 0 bases, with 10 bases left in between. The CDR3 runs 15 residues. The germline V gene encodes CDR1 GTSNPN and CDR2 SVGIG (reference sequence). In DNA form, the CDR3 reads TGTGCCTGGAGTTCCGGGACAACGAACACCGGGGAGCTGTTTTTT. Translation gives CAWSSGTTNTGELFF.

The chain has TRBV25-1 and TRBJ1-2, with D possibly TRBD1 on 5 matching bases. Germline V lookup: CDR1 MGHDK, CDR2 SYGVNS. V gave up 0 bases and J gave up 3 bases, with 14 bases separating them. The CDR3 loop spans 16 amino acids. CDR3 in amino acids: CASSEYGGALDYGYTF. Written as DNA, the CDR3 is TGTGCCAGCAGTGAATATGGAGGGGCGCTCGACTATGGCTACACCTTC.

As regards this clone: Other DNA sequences in the sample encode the same CDR3. The chain recombines TRBV5-1 with TRBJ1-4; D may be TRBD1 (5 bases). Germline V gives CDR1 SGHRS, CDR2 YFSETQ. V lost 2 bases and J lost 0, with 5 bases in between. This CDR3 has 14 amino acids. CDR3 amino acids: CASSLGATNEKLFF. In DNA, the CDR3 is TGCGCCAGCAGCTTAGGGGCAACTAATGAAAAACTGTTTTTT.

V is TRBV30 and J is TRBJ1-2; D remains ambiguous. CDR1 is GTSNPN, CDR2 SVGIG, per germline (reference sequence). The CDR3 runs to 12 residues. Trimming stripped 1 base from V and 3 bases from J, with 6 bases between. DNA of the CDR3: TGTGCCTGGAGTGGCACCCACTATGGCTACACCTTC. Amino acid sequence: CAWSGTHYGYTF. Full variable domain (remainder filled in from reference TRBV30 and TRBJ1-2): SQTIHQWPATLVQPVGSPLSLECTVEGTSNPNLYWYRQAAGRGLQLLFYSVGIGQISSEVPQNLSASRPQDRQFILSSKKLLLSDSGFYLCAWSGTHYGYTFGSGTRLTVV.

The chain is built from TRBV28 and TRBJ2-7; D not certain. Trimming took off 6 bases at V and 0 bases at J, with 9 bases between the two ends. The CDR3 contains 13 residues. Germline V gene sequence: CDR1 MDHEN, CDR2 SYDVKM. The CDR3 protein is CASSYSVSYEQYF. The CDR3 nucleotides are TGTGCCAGCAGCTACAGCGTCTCCTACGAGCAGTACTTC.

The rearrangement links TRBV7-8 to TRBJ2-7; 14 bases map to TRBD2. This CDR3 is 15 amino acids long. Germline loops: CDR1 SGHVS, CDR2 FQNEAQ. The ends lost 8 bases at V and 1 base at J; junction bases unmatched: 4. The CDR3 coding sequence is TGTGCCAGCGGGACTAGCGGGAGCGGGTCCTACGAGCAGTACTTC. The encoded protein is CASGTSGSGSYEQYF.

This chain joins TRBV16 and TRBJ2-7, with 9 bases fitting TRBD1. CDR3 size: 14 residues. Trimming at V came to 5 bases and at J to 2 bases, leaving 4 bases not matched to a gene. Germline CDR1 reads KGHSY; CDR2 reads FQNENV. CDR3: CASSSRQGAYEQYF. The DNA for the CDR3 is TGTGCCAGCAGCTCCCGACAGGGGGCCTACGAGCAGTACTTC.

The CDR3 region is CASSTRTGMNTEAFF. The CDR3 DNA sequence: TGCGCCAGCAGCACTAGGACAGGGATGAACACTGAAGCTTTCTTT. The chain combines TRBV5-1 with TRBJ1-1; TRBD1 matches 8 bases. V lost 4 bases to trimming and J lost 0 bases; unmatched junction nucleotides: 5. Germline assignment: CDR1 SGHRS and CDR2 YFSETQ. The CDR3 has 15 amino acids.

The chain is built from TRBV18 and TRBJ1-1; D is ambiguous. This CDR3 contains 14 residues. V was shortened by 3 bases and J by 0 bases, with 8 bases between the two germline ends. The V gene's germline CDR1 is KGHSH and CDR2 LQKENI. The CDR3 region is CASSPGPMNTEAFF. CDR3 nucleotide sequence: TGTGCCAGCTCACCCGGGCCGATGAACACTGAAGCTTTCTTT. The variable domain in full, with the rest retrieved from reference TRBV18 and TRBJ1-1, is NAGVMQNPRHLVRRRGQEARLRCSPMKGHSHVYWYRQLPEEGLKFMVYLQKENIIDESGMPKERFSAEFPKEGPSILRIQQVVRGDSAAYFCASSPGPMNTEAFFGQGTRLTVV.

The gene calls are TRBV11-2 and TRBJ1-1; D remains ambiguous. Germline V lookup: CDR1 SGHAT, CDR2 FQNNGV. Trimming took 3 bases from V and 3 from J, leaving 8 bases between them. CDR3 length: 13 amino acids. The CDR3 DNA reads as TGTGCCAGCAGCTTTACAGAAGACACTGAAGCTTTCTTT. It yields the protein CASSFTEDTEAFF.

The J gene is TRBJ1-5, the V gene TRBV5-1, with D unresolved. The V gene's germline CDR1 is SGHRS and CDR2 YFSETQ. Trimming pared 1 base from V and 2 bases from J, leaving 10 bases between. The CDR3 is 15 residues long. CDR3 sequence: CASSLSSGGNQPQHF. As DNA, the CDR3 is TGCGCCAGCAGCTTGTCATCAGGAGGCAATCAGCCCCAGCATTTT. The whole variable domain, filled in from reference TRBV5-1 and TRBJ1-5, reads KAGVTQTPRYLIKTRGQQVTLSCSPISGHRSVSWYQQTPGQGLQFLFEYFSETQRNKGNFPGRFSGRQFSNSRSEMNVSTLELGDSALYLCASSLSSGGNQPQHFGDGTRLSIL.

CDR3 loop: CSSRESTGELFF. The CDR3 DNA sequence: TGCAGCTCTAGGGAGTCGACCGGGGAGCTGTTTTTT. The chain employs TRBV29-1 and TRBJ2-2; D is possibly TRBD2 (5 bases). Germline CDR1 SQVTM, CDR2 ANQGSEA. V was cut by 8 bases and J by 5 bases, with 12 bases left in between. This CDR3 has 12 residues.

V gene TRBV27 combines with J gene TRBJ2-2, with D perhaps matching TRBD1 (5 bases). Germline CDR1 and CDR2: MNHEY and SMNVEV (reference sequence). The ends were cut back, 4 bases at V and 6 bases at J, with 12 bases in the middle. The CDR3 is made up of 14 amino acids. The CDR3 nucleotides read TGTGCCAGCAGTTACCAGGGTGCCTCCGGGGAGCTGTTTTTT. It yields the protein CASSYQGASGELFF.